The clone carrying this T cell receptor beta chain was counted between two and nine times. Germline assignment: CDR1 MDHEN and CDR2 SYDVKM. V was clipped by 6 bases and J by 1 base, with 10 bases between them. This CDR3 region has 15 residues. This record belongs to a study of blood T cell repertoires in COVID-19. The data were produced by immunoSEQ multiplex PCR, yet TCRdb's version contains in-frame clones alone and is incomplete. The sample carries 67,000 or so clones, roughly 77% recorded once. This chain connects TRBV28 to TRBJ2-6; a possible D gene is TRBD1 (6 bases). What was sequenced was peripheral blood. The source of this sequence is a woman aged 70 to 79 with acute or convalescent COVID-19. The CDR3 here is CASRGTGSGANVLTF. The CDR3 DNA reads TGTGCCAGCAGGGGAACAGGGTCTGGGGCCAACGTCCTGACTTTC. The whole variable domain, filled in from reference TRBV28 and TRBJ2-6, reads DVKVTQSSRYLVKRTGEKVFLECVQDMDHENMFWYRQDPGLGLRLIYFSYDVKMKEKGDIPEGYSVSREKKERFSLILESASTNQTSMYLCASRGTGSGANVLTFGAGSRLTVL.